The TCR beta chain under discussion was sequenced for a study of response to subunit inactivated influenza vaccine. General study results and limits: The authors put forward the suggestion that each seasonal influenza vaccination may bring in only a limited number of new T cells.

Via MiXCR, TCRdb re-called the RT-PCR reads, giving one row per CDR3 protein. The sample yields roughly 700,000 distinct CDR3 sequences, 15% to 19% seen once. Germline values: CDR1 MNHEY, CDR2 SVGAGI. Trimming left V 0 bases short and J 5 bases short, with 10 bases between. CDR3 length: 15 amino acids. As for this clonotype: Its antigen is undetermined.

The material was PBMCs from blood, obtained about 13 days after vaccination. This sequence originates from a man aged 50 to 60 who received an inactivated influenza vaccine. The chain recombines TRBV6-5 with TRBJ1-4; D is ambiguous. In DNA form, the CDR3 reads TGTGCCAGCAGTTACTCGAGTTTCTCCAATGAAAAACTGTTTTTT. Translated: CASSYSSFSNEKLFF.